The sequence of this T cell receptor beta chain was determined in a study of a mutant IDH1 vaccine in newly diagnosed glioma. Study-wide background: It was radiotherapy, temozolomide, or both that patients received previously, with most receiving both.

Specified time point: week 35, safety follow-up. Doses comprised 300 ug of mutant IDH1 20-mer peptide each, plus topical imiquimod. Whole-study findings and limits: Pseudoprogression showed no apparent link to changes in top peripheral T cell clonotypes.

A note on this clone: Its target is not known.

TCRdb's table, derived via immunoSEQ multiplex PCR, lists solely in-frame clones and lacks some. The sample includes approximately 47,000 clones, 88% of them seen just once. This CDR3 is built from 15 residues. Trimming removed 0 bases from V and 0 bases from J, with 9 bases in between. Germline CDR1 SGHRS, CDR2 YFSETQ. Sequenced here: PBMCs, sampled from a glioma patient whose treatment included an IDH1 peptide vaccine. The sequence came from a woman between 40 and 55 years old with glioma. The V gene is TRBV5-1, the J gene TRBJ1-1; D possibly corresponds to TRBD1 (5 bases). The CDR3 region is CASSLVDSLNTEAFF. DNA of the CDR3: TGCGCCAGCAGCTTGGTCGACAGTTTGAACACTGAAGCTTTCTTT.